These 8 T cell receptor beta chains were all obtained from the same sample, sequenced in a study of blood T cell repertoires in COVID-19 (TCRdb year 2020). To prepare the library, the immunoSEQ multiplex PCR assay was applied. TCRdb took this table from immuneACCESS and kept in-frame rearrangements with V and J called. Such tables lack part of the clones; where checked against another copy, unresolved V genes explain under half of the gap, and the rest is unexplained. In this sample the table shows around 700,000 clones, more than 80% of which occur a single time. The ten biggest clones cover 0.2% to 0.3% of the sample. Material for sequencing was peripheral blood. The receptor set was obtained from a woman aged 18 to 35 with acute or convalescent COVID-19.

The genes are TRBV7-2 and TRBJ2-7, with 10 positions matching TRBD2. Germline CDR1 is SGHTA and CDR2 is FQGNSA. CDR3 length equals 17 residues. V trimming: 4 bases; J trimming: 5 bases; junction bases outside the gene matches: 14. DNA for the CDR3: TGTGCCAGCAGCTCACTCCCGGGACTAGCGATCCCACACGAGCAGTACTTC. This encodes CASSSLPGLAIPHEQYF. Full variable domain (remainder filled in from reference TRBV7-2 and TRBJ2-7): GAGVSQSPSNKVTEKGKDVELRCDPISGHTALYWYRQSLGQGLEFLIYFQGNSAPDKSGLPSDRFSAERTGGSVSTLTIQRTQQEDSAVYLCASSSLPGLAIPHEQYFGPGTRLTVT.

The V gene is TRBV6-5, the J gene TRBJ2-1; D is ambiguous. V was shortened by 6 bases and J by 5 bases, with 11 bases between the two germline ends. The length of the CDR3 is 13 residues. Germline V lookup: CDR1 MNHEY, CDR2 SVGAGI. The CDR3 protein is CASRKTSNNEQFF. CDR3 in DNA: TGTGCCAGCAGAAAGACAAGTAACAATGAGCAGTTCTTC.

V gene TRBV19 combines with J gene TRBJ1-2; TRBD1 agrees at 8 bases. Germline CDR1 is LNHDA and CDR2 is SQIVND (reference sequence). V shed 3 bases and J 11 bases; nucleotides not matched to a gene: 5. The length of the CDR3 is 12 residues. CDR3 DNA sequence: TGTGCCAGTAGTATCGGCCAGGGGGCGTACACCTTC. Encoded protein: CASSIGQGAYTF.

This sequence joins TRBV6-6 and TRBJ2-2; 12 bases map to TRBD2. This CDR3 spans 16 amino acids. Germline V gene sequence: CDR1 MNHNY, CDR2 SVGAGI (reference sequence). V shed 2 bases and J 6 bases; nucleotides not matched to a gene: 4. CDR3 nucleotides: TGTGCCAGCAGTTACCGGACTAGCGGGGTCGCCGGGGAGCTGTTTTTT. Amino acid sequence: CASSYRTSGVAGELFF.

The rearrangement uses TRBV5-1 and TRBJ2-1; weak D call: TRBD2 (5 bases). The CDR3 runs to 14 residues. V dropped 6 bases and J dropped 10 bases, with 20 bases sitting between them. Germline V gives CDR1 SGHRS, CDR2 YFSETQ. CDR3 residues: CASTRGPSSWEQFF. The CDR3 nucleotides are TGCGCCAGCACCCGGGGTCCTTCATCATGGGAGCAGTTCTTC.

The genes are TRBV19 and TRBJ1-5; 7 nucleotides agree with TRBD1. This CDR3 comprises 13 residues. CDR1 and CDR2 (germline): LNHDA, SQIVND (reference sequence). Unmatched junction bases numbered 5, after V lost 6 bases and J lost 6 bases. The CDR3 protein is CASSPTGPQPQHF. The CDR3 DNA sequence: TGTGCCAGTAGCCCGACAGGGCCTCAGCCCCAGCATTTT. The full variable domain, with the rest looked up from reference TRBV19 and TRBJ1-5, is DGGITQSPKYLFRKEGQNVTLSCEQNLNHDAMYWYRQDPGQGLRLIYYSQIVNDFQKGDIAEGYSVSREKKESFPLTVTSAQKNPTAFYLCASSPTGPQPQHFGDGTRLSIL.

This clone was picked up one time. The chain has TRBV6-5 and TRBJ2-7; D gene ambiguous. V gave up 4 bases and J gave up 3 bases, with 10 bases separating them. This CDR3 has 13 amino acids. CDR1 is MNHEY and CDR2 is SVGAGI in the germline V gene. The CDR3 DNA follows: TGTGCCAGCAGTTTTGGTCTTAGCTACGAGCAGTACTTC. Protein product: CASSFGLSYEQYF.

The CDR3 DNA is TGTGCCAGTGGACAGCCGAACACTGAAGCTTTCTTT. Translating it yields CASGQPNTEAFF. The gene calls are TRBV27 and TRBJ1-1, with TRBD1 as a possible D gene (6 bases). Germline loops: CDR1 MNHEY, CDR2 SMNVEV (reference sequence). The CDR3 is 12 amino acids. Trimming stripped 9 bases from V and 1 base from J, with 9 bases between.